Presented here are 10 T cell receptor beta chains from one specimen sequenced in a study of cytotoxic CD8 clonotypes in ibrutinib-treated CLL (dated by TCRdb to about 2021). Library construction relied on the immunoSEQ multiplex PCR assay. TCRdb limited this immuneACCESS table to in-frame rearrangements with V and J called. A share of clones is missing; checked studies link under half to unresolved V genes, and the rest is unexplained. This sample comprises over 250,000 clones, around 76% of them detected only once. Of the sample, around 5.1% falls within the top ten clones. This specimen's time point label, per the study, means: progressive disease on ibrutinib. The specimen was PBMCs, collected at disease progression, from a patient treated with ibrutinib. Every receptor here comes from a human donor with chronic lymphocytic leukemia.

The chain is built from TRBV7-9 and TRBJ2-3, with 13 bases matching TRBD2. The CDR3 extends over 16 amino acids. Germline trimming cut 2 bases from V and 4 bases from J; bases unmatched to any gene: 3. Germline CDR1 SEHNR, CDR2 FQNEAQ (reference sequence). The CDR3 nucleotides are TGTGCCAGCAGCTTAAGGGGACTAGCGGGATCAGATACGCAGTATTTT. Amino acid sequence: CASSLRGLAGSDTQYF.

This chain uses TRBV9 with TRBJ1-2; D is ambiguous. Trimming pared 5 bases from V and 4 bases from J, leaving 9 bases between. Germline assignment: CDR1 SGDLS and CDR2 YYNGEE. This CDR3 contains 12 residues. The CDR3 is CASREGSYGYTF. As DNA, the CDR3 is TGTGCCAGCAGAGAGGGAAGCTATGGCTACACCTTC.

The chain couples TRBV7-2 to TRBJ2-1; tentatively, D is TRBD2 (6 bases). In germline, CDR1 is SGHTA, CDR2 FQGNSA. Trimming pared 1 base from V and 4 bases from J, leaving 11 bases between. CDR3 length: 15 amino acids. The CDR3 loop is CASSLDRERYNEQFF. The CDR3 DNA sequence: TGTGCCAGCAGCTTAGATCGGGAGAGGTACAATGAGCAGTTCTTC.

The chain is built from TRBV5-4 and TRBJ2-6; no firm D call. The CDR3 is 15 amino acids. Germline-derived CDR1 and CDR2 are SGHNT and YYREEE (reference sequence). V gave up 5 bases and J gave up 2 bases, with 11 bases separating them. The CDR3 sequence is CASRIEDTGANVLTF. CDR3 coding DNA: TGTGCCAGCAGGATTGAGGATACTGGGGCCAACGTCCTGACTTTC.

This chain uses TRBV6-1 with TRBJ2-7, with D tentatively TRBD1 (6 bases). Germline V gene lookup returns CDR1 MNHNS and CDR2 SASEGT. The CDR3 length is 16 residues. V gave up 4 bases and J gave up 3 bases, with 19 bases separating them. This CDR3 is CASSVARQVNVYEQYF. CDR3 DNA: TGTGCCAGCAGTGTTGCCAGACAGGTTAACGTCTACGAGCAGTACTTC.

The rearrangement links TRBV7-8 to TRBJ2-6, with D possibly matching TRBD1 (6 bases). Germline CDR1 SGHVS, CDR2 FQNEAQ. With 8 bases removed from V and 4 bases from J, the gap between germline ends came to 12 bases. This CDR3 has 14 amino acids. CDR3 loop: CASLGGTGANVLTF. Here the CDR3 DNA reads TGTGCCAGCCTAGGGGGTACCGGGGCCAACGTCCTGACTTTC. Based on the CDR3 plus reference TRBV7-8 and TRBJ2-6, the full variable domain is GAGVSQSPRYKVAKRGQDVALRCDPISGHVSLFWYQQALGQGPEFLTYFQNEAQLDKSGLPSDRFFAERPEGSVSTLKIQRTQQEDSAVYLCASLGGTGANVLTFGAGSRLTVL.

The chain employs TRBV18 and TRBJ2-2; D gene unclear. V lost 2 bases to trimming and J lost 5 bases, with 9 bases between them. Germline CDR1 reads KGHSH; CDR2 reads LQKENI. CDR3 length equals 14 residues. DNA for the CDR3: TGTGCCAGCTCACCAGGCAGGCGTACCGGGGAGCTGTTTTTT. It is translated as CASSPGRRTGELFF.

The chain carries TRBV10-1 and TRBJ2-5; the match to TRBD2 covers 9 bases. CDR3 length equals 15 residues. CDR1 is WNHNN, CDR2 SYGVQD, per germline (reference sequence). The trim removed 8 bases at V and 1 base at J, leaving 8 bases unmatched. This CDR3 reads CASGGIAGAQETQYF. The CDR3 bases are TGCGCCAGCGGGGGCATAGCGGGGGCCCAAGAGACCCAGTACTTC.

This clone was detected only a few times. This chain connects TRBV15 to TRBJ1-4, with D hard to call. Per germline, CDR1 LNHNV and CDR2 YYDKDF (reference sequence). V lost 0 bases and J lost 7, with 18 bases in between. This CDR3 comprises 17 residues. CDR3 loop: CATSRDPLAVLGEKLFF. The CDR3 nucleotides read TGTGCCACCAGCAGAGATCCTCTGGCAGTCTTAGGTGAAAAACTGTTTTTT. Supplemented by reference TRBV15 and TRBJ1-4, the full variable domain reads DAMVIQNPRYQVTQFGKPVTLSCSQTLNHNVMYWYQQKSSQAPKLLFHYYDKDFNNEADTPDNFQSRRPNTSFCFLDIRSPGLGDTAMYLCATSRDPLAVLGEKLFFGSGTQLSVL.

The chain carries TRBV28 and TRBJ2-1, with 15 bases lining up with TRBD2. CDR1 and CDR2 from the germline V gene are MDHEN and SYDVKM. V was pared by 4 bases and J by 8 bases, with 3 bases of the junction left unmatched. This CDR3 has 15 residues. CDR3 DNA: TGTGCCAGCAGTTGGACTAGCGGGAGGGCCCATGAGCAGTTCTTC. It is translated as CASSWTSGRAHEQFF. Full variable domain (remainder filled in from reference TRBV28 and TRBJ2-1): DVKVTQSSRYLVKRTGEKVFLECVQDMDHENMFWYRQDPGLGLRLIYFSYDVKMKEKGDIPEGYSVSREKKERFSLILESASTNQTSMYLCASSWTSGRAHEQFFGPGTRLTVL.